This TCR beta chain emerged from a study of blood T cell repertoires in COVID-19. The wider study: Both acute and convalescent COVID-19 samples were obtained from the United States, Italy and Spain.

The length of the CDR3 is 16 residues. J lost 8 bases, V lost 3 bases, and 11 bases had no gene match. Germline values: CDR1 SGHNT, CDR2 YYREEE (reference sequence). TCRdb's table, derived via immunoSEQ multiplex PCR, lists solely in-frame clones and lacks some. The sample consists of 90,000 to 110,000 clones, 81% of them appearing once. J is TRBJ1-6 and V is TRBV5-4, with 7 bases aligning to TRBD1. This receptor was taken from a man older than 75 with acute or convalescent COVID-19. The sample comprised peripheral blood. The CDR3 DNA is TGTGCCAGCAGCTCGGGACAGACGGGAATGGATTCACCCCTCCACTTT. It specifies CASSSGQTGMDSPLHF.